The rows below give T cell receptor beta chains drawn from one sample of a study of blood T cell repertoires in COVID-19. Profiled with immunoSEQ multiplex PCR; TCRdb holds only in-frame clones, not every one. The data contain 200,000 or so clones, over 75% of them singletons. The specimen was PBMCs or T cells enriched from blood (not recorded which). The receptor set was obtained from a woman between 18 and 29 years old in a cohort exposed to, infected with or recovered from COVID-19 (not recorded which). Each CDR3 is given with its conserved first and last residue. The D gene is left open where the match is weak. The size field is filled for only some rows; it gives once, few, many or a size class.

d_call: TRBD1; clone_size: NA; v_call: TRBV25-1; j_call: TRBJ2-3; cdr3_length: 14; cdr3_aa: CASSPRFQQGEQYF; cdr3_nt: TGTGCCAGCAGTCCCCGGTTCCAGCAGGGGGAGCAGTATTTT
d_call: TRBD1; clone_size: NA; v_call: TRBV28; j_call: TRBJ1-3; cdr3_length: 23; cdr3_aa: CASSYPGFFESGQGRDSGNTIYF; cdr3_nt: TGTGCCAGCAGCTACCCTGGATTTTTCGAATCTGGACAGGGTCGAGACTCTGGAAACACCATATATTTT
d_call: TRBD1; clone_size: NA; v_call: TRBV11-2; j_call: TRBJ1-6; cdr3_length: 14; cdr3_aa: CASSFGTGRAPLHF; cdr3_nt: TGTGCCAGCAGCTTCGGGACAGGGAGGGCACCCCTCCACTTT
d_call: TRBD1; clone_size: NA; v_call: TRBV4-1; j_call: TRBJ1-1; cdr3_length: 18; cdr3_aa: CASSEETWDRGTKTEAFF; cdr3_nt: TGCGCCAGCAGCGAAGAAACGTGGGACAGGGGAACGAAAACTGAAGCTTTCTTT
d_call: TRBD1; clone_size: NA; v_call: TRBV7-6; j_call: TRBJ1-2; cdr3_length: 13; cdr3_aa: CASSHGTGVGYTF; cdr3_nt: TGTGCCAGCAGCCACGGGACAGGGGTAGGCTACACCTTC
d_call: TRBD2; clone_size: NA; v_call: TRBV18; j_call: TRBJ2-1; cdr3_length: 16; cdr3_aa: CASSPGTSGTYNEQFF; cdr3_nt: TGTGCCAGCTCACCCGGGACTAGCGGGACCTACAATGAGCAGTTCTTC
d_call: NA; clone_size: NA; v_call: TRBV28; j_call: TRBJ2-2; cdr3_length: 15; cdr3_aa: CASSLITSSTGELFF; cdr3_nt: TGTGCCAGCAGTTTAATCACTAGCTCCACAGGGGAGCTGTTTTTT
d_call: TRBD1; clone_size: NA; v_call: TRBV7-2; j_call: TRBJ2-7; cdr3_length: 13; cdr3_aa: CASSQGARYEQYF; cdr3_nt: TGTGCCAGCAGTCAGGGGGCGCGATACGAGCAGTACTTC
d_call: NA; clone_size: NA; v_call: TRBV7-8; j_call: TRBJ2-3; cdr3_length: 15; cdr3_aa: CASSLVGVSTDTQYF; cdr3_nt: TGTGCCAGCAGCTTAGTTGGAGTGAGCACAGATACGCAGTATTTT
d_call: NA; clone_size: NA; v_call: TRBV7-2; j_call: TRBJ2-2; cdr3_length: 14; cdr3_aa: CASSLAGLNGELFF; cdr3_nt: TGTGCCAGCAGCTTAGCGGGACTTAACGGGGAGCTGTTTTTT
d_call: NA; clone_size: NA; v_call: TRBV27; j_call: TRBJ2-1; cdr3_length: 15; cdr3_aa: CASTQGWAPYNEQFF; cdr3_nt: TGTGCCAGCACCCAGGGGTGGGCCCCTTACAATGAGCAGTTCTTC
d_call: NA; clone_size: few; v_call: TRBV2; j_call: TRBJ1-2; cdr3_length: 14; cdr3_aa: CASSAQGPTYGYTF; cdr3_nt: TGTGCCAGCAGTGCCCAGGGGCCAACCTATGGCTACACCTTC
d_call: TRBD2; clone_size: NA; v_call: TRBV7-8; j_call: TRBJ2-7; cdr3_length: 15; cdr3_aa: CASSLVAGGTYEQYF; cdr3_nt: TGTGCCAGCAGCTTAGTTGCGGGAGGAACCTACGAGCAGTACTTC
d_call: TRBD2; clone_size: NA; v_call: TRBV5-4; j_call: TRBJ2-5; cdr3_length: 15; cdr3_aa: CASTPGLAGYETQYF; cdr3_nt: TGTGCCAGCACCCCGGGACTAGCGGGATATGAGACCCAGTACTTC
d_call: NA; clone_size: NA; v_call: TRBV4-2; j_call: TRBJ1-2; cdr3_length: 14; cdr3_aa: CASSSMEGNYGYTF; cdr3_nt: TGTGCCAGCAGCTCAATGGAGGGGAACTATGGCTACACCTTC
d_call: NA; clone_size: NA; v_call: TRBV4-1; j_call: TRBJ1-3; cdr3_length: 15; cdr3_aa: CASSQGDYSGNTIYF; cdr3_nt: TGCGCCAGCAGCCAAGGGGACTACTCTGGAAACACCATATATTTT
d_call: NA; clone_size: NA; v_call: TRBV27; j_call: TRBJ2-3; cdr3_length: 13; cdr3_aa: CASTGQSTDTQYF; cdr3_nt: TGTGCCAGCACTGGGCAGAGCACAGATACGCAGTATTTT
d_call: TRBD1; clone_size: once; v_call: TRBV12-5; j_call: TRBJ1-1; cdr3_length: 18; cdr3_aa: CASGLVAGTGDLNTEAFF; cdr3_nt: TGTGCTAGTGGTTTGGTCGCTGGGACAGGGGATTTGAACACTGAAGCTTTCTTT
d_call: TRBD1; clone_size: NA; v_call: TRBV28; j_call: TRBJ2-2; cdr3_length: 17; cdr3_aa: CASKDRGRFLRTGELFF; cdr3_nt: TGTGCCAGCAAAGACAGGGGGCGCTTCCTACGCACCGGGGAGCTGTTTTTT
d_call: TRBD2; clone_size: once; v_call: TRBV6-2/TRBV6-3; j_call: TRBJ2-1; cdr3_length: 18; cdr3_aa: CASSYSLASGSSYNEQFF; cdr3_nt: TGTGCCAGCAGTTACTCGTTGGCTAGCGGGAGCTCCTACAATGAGCAGTTCTTC
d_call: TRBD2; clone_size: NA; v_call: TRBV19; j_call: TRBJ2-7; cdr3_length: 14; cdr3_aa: CASKPGLALGEQYF; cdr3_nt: TGTGCCAGTAAACCGGGACTAGCTTTAGGCGAGCAGTACTTC
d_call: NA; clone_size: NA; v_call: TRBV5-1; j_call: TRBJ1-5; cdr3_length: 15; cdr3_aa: CASSLVGASNQPQHF; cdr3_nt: TGCGCCAGCAGCTTGGTGGGGGCCAGCAATCAGCCCCAGCATTTT
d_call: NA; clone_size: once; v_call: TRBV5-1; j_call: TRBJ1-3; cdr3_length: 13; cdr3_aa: CASSFSSGNTIYF; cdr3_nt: TGCGCCAGCAGCTTTAGCTCTGGAAACACCATATATTTT
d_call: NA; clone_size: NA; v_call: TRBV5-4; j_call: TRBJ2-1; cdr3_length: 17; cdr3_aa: CASSLAVGEPSYNEQFF; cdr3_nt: TGTGCCAGCAGCTTGGCCGTCGGGGAACCTTCCTACAATGAGCAGTTCTTC
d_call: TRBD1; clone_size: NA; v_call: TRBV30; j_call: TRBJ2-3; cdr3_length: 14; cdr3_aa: CAWSDRGLTDTQYF; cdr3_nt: TGTGCCTGGTCAGACAGGGGGCTAACAGATACGCAGTATTTT
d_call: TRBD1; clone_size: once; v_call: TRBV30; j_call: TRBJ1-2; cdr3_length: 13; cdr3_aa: CAWTRDRGHGYTF; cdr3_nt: TGTGCCTGGACCCGGGACAGGGGCCATGGCTACACCTTC
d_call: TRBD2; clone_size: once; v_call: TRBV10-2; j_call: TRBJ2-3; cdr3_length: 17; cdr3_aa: CASSELPGLAGMNTQYF; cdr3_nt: TGCGCCAGCAGTGAGTTACCGGGACTAGCGGGAATGAATACGCAGTATTTT
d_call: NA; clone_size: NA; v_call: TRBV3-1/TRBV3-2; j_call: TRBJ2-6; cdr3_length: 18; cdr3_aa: CASSQQGSSLSGANVLTF; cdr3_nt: TGTGCCAGCAGCCAGCAGGGCTCTTCTCTCTCTGGGGCCAACGTCCTGACTTTC
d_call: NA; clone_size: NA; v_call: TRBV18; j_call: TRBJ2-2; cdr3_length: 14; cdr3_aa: CASSPTSNYGELFF; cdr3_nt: TGTGCCAGCTCACCAACTAGTAACTACGGGGAGCTGTTTTTT
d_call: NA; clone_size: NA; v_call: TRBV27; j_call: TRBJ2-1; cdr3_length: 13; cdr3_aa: CASSTTIYNEQFF; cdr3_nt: TGTGCCAGCAGTACAACTATCTACAATGAGCAGTTCTTC
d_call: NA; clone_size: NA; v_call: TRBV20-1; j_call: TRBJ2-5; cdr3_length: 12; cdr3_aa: CSASGAQETQYF; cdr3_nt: TGCAGTGCTAGTGGGGCGCAAGAGACCCAGTACTTC
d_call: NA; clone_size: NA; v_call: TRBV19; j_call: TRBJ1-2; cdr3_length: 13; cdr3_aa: CASSLDTLYGYTF; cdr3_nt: TGTGCCAGTAGTTTGGACACCCTCTATGGCTACACCTTC
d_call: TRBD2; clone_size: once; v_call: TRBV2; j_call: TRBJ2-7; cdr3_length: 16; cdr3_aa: CASSANMVGRSYEQYF; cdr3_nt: TGTGCCAGCAGTGCTAACATGGTCGGGAGGTCCTACGAGCAGTACTTC
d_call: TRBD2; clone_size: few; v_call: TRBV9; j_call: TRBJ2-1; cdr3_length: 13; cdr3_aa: CASSETSDNEQFF; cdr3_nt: TGTGCCAGCAGCGAGACTAGCGACAATGAGCAGTTCTTC
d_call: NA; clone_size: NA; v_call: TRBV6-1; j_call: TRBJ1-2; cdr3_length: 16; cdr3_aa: CASSEVRAQGPYGYTF; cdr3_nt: TGTGCCAGCAGTGAAGTTCGGGCCCAGGGTCCCTATGGCTACACCTTC
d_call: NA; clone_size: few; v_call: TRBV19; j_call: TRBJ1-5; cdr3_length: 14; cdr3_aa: CASSPGGSNQPQHF; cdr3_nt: TGTGCCAGTAGTCCGGGGGGGAGTAATCAGCCCCAGCATTTT
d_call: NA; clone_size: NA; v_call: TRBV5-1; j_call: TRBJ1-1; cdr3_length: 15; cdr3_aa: CASMPRGEGSTEAFF; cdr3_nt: TGCGCCAGCATGCCCCGGGGGGAAGGATCCACTGAAGCTTTCTTT
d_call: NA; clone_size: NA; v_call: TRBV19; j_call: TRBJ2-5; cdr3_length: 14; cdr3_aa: CATRYPGVGETQYF; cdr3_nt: TGTGCCACCCGATACCCAGGGGTTGGAGAGACCCAGTACTTC
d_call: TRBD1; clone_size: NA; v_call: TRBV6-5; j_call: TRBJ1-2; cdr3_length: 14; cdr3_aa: CASTEQGGNLGYTF; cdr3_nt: TGTGCCAGCACCGAACAGGGGGGAAATCTGGGCTACACCTTC
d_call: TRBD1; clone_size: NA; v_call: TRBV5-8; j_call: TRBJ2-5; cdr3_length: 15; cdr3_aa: CASSQDDRGQKTQYF; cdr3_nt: TGTGCCAGCAGCCAAGATGACAGGGGGCAGAAGACCCAGTACTTC
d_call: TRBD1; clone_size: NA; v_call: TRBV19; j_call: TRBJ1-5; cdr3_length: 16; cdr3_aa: CASSRVQGARNQPQHF; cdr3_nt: TGTGCCAGTAGTAGAGTACAGGGGGCACGAAATCAGCCCCAGCATTTT
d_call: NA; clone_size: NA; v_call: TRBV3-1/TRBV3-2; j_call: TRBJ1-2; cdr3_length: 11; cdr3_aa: CASSGRYGYTF; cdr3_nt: TGTGCCAGCAGCGGCCGCTATGGCTACACCTTC
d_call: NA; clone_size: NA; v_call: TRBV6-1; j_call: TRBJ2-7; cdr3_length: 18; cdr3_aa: CASSENLSGRGQAYEQYF; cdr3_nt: TGTGCCAGCAGTGAAAACCTGTCCGGTAGGGGACAAGCCTACGAGCAGTACTTC
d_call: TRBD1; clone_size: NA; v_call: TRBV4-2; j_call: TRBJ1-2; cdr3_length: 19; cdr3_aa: CASSLQTHRGSGSSYGYTF; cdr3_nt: TGTGCCAGCAGCCTACAGACTCACAGGGGATCTGGGAGTAGCTATGGCTACACCTTC
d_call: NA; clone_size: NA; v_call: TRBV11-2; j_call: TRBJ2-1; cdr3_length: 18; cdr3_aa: CASSPNGAGGSPLNEQFF; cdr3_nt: TGTGCCAGCAGCCCAAACGGAGCGGGTGGGTCCCCCCTCAATGAGCAGTTCTTC
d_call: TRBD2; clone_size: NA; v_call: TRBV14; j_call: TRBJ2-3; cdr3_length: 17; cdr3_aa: CASSQGRLAGSTDTQYF; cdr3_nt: TGTGCCAGCAGCCAAGGTAGACTAGCGGGAAGCACAGATACGCAGTATTTT
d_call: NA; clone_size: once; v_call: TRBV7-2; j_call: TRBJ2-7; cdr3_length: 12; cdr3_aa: CASSLDTYEQYF; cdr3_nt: TGTGCCAGCAGCTTAGATACCTACGAGCAGTACTTC
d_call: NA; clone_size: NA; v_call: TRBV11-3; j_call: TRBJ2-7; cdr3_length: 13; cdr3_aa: CASLGPGSYEQYF; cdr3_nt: TGTGCCAGCTTAGGCCCGGGGTCCTACGAGCAGTACTTC
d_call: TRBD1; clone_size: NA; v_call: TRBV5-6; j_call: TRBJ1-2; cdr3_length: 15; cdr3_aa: CASTYAQGANYGYTF; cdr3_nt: TGTGCCAGCACCTATGCACAGGGGGCTAACTATGGCTACACCTTC
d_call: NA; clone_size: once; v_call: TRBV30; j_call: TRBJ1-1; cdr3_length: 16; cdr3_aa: CAWTHGTSRSNTEAFF; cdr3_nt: TGTGCCTGGACCCATGGGACATCGCGATCGAACACTGAAGCTTTCTTT
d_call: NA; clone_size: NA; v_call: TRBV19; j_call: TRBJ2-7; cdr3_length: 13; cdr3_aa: CASRQSGLYEQYF; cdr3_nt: TGTGCCAGTAGACAGTCGGGACTCTACGAGCAGTACTTC
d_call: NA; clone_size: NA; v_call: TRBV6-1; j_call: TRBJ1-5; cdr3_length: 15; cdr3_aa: CASSEAGGEGQPQHF; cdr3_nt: TGTGCCAGCAGTGAAGCGGGGGGAGAGGGTCAGCCCCAGCATTTT
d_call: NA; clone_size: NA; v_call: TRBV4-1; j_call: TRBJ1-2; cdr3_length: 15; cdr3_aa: CASSQDFSGGYGYTF; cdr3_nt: TGCGCCAGCAGCCAAGACTTCAGTGGTGGCTATGGCTACACCTTC
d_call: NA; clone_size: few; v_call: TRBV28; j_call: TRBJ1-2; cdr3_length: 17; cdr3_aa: CASSTSGTSWRNYGYTF; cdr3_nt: TGTGCCAGCAGTACCTCCGGGACATCTTGGAGGAACTATGGCTACACCTTC
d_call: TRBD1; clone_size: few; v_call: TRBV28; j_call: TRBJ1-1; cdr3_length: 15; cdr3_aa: CASRSQGAMNTEAFF; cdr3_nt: TGTGCCAGCAGATCACAGGGGGCGATGAACACTGAAGCTTTCTTT
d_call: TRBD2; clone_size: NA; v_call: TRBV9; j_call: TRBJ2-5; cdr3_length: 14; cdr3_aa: CASSVTSGEETQYF; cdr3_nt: TGTGCCAGCAGCGTGACTAGCGGGGAAGAGACCCAGTACTTC
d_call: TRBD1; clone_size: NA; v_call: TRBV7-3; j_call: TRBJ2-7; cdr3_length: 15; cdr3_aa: CASSSSGGQGYEQYF; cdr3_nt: TGTGCCAGCAGTTCCTCCGGGGGACAGGGCTACGAGCAGTACTTC